The 22 T cell receptor beta chains below were found in one sample sequenced in a study of cytomegalovirus exposure and HLA in healthy donors. PCR primers comprised 60 Vbeta and 13 Jbeta primers. Sequencing was performed with immunoSEQ multiplex PCR; in TCRdb, only in-frame clones are kept and a portion is missing. The sample includes 100,000 to 150,000 clones, roughly four fifths of them seen just once. The source material was PBMCs. The receptor source for this set is a woman aged 35 to 49 in good health and CMV-seronegative.

This sequence joins TRBV11-2 and TRBJ2-3; D unclear. Germline CDR1 reads SGHAT; CDR2 reads FQNNGV. The V gene lost 3 bases and the J gene lost 0 bases, with 10 bases spanning the gap. This CDR3 region has 15 residues. CDR3 coding DNA: TGTGCCAGCAGCTTTTACAGATCTAGCACAGATACGCAGTATTTT. This translates into CASSFYRSSTDTQYF.

This chain joins TRBV18 and TRBJ2-2, with D uncertain. The CDR3 runs 15 residues. Looked up from germline, CDR1 is KGHSH and CDR2 is LQKENI. V was trimmed by 2 bases and J by 4 bases, leaving 11 bases between them. CDR3 sequence (DNA): TGTGCCAGCTCACCAGGGCAGGTGATCACCGGGGAGCTGTTTTTT. Protein product: CASSPGQVITGELFF.

The rearrangement uses TRBV28 and TRBJ1-1, with a weak D call TRBD1 (6 bases). Per germline, CDR1 MDHEN and CDR2 SYDVKM. This CDR3 region has 14 residues. With 5 bases removed from V and 1 base from J, the gap between germline ends came to 11 bases. CDR3 loop: CASSPGDQNTEAFF. Here the CDR3 DNA reads TGTGCCAGCAGTCCAGGGGACCAGAACACTGAAGCTTTCTTT.

The gene calls are TRBV25-1 and TRBJ1-4; 9 bases fit TRBD1. Germline CDR1 is MGHDK and CDR2 is SYGVNS. The CDR3 loop spans 14 amino acids. J was trimmed by 6 bases and V by 3 bases; bases with no gene match: 2. The CDR3 protein is CASSDRQGDEKLFF. CDR3 nucleotides: TGTGCCAGCAGTGACCGACAGGGGGATGAAAAACTGTTTTTT.

The rearrangement uses TRBV19 and TRBJ2-6; D is undetermined. The V and J ends lost 5 bases and 0 bases respectively, with 8 bases between them. The length of the CDR3 is 15 residues. In germline, CDR1 is LNHDA, CDR2 SQIVND (reference sequence). Written as DNA, the CDR3 is TGTGCCAGTAGTTGGCCCGTCTCTGGGGCCAACGTCCTGACTTTC. This translates into CASSWPVSGANVLTF.

The CDR3: CASSSRAGQPQHF. The CDR3 nucleotides read TGTGCCAGCAGTTCCAGGGCTGGGCAGCCCCAGCATTTT. This chain connects TRBV28 to TRBJ1-5, with D possibly matching TRBD1 (5 bases). Germline loops: CDR1 MDHEN, CDR2 SYDVKM. CDR3 length: 13 residues. V lost 4 bases to trimming and J lost 7 bases, with 11 bases between them.

This chain's CDR3 is CASSRQGRDATNEKLFF. In DNA form, the CDR3 reads TGTGCCAGCAGCCGACAGGGCCGGGATGCAACTAATGAAAAACTGTTTTTT. The chain has TRBV7-2 and TRBJ1-4, with TRBD1 matching over 7 bases. This CDR3 comprises 17 residues. From germline, CDR1 is SGHTA and CDR2 FQGNSA. With 5 bases clipped from V and 0 bases from J, the junction kept 9 bases outside the gene matches. Using reference TRBV7-2 and TRBJ1-4 for the parts outside the CDR3, the full variable domain is GAGVSQSPSNKVTEKGKDVELRCDPISGHTALYWYRQSLGQGLEFLIYFQGNSAPDKSGLPSDRFSAERTGGSVSTLTIQRTQQEDSAVYLCASSRQGRDATNEKLFFGSGTQLSVL.

V gene TRBV28 combines with J gene TRBJ2-7, with D possibly being TRBD2 (6 bases). Trimming took off 6 bases at V and 5 bases at J, with 14 bases between the two ends. CDR3 size: 13 residues. CDR1 is MDHEN, CDR2 SYDVKM, per germline. The CDR3 loop is CASREAGDNEQYF. The DNA of the CDR3 is TGTGCCAGCAGGGAAGCGGGCGACAACGAGCAGTACTTC.

The chain recombines TRBV5-1 with TRBJ2-7; 11 nucleotides agree with TRBD2. From germline, CDR1 is SGHRS and CDR2 YFSETQ. V shed 4 bases and J 3 bases; nucleotides not matched to a gene: 3. CDR3 length: 14 amino acids. The CDR3 loop is CASSRGTSGYEQYF. The CDR3 DNA reads as TGCGCCAGCAGCCGCGGGACTAGCGGCTACGAGCAGTACTTC.

This chain joins TRBV5-1 and TRBJ1-1; 7 positions match TRBD1. Germline V gene lookup returns CDR1 SGHRS and CDR2 YFSETQ. This CDR3 region has 15 residues. V shed 6 bases and J 2 bases; nucleotides not matched to a gene: 10. The CDR3 reads CASKPWTGVNTEAFF. For the CDR3, the DNA is TGCGCCAGCAAACCGTGGACAGGAGTTAACACTGAAGCTTTCTTT. The full variable domain, rest sourced from reference TRBV5-1 and TRBJ1-1, is KAGVTQTPRYLIKTRGQQVTLSCSPISGHRSVSWYQQTPGQGLQFLFEYFSETQRNKGNFPGRFSGRQFSNSRSEMNVSTLELGDSALYLCASKPWTGVNTEAFFGQGTRLTVV.

V gene TRBV19 combines with J gene TRBJ2-3; 7 bases map to TRBD2. The germline CDR1 and CDR2 sequences are LNHDA and SQIVND (reference sequence). Losses at the gene ends were 4 bases for V and 2 bases for J; bases not matched to a gene: 9. The CDR3 is 16 residues long. This chain's CDR3 is CASSTPAGVYTDTQYF. The CDR3 DNA reads as TGTGCCAGTAGTACCCCTGCGGGAGTCTACACAGATACGCAGTATTTT. Supplemented by reference TRBV19 and TRBJ2-3, the full variable domain reads DGGITQSPKYLFRKEGQNVTLSCEQNLNHDAMYWYRQDPGQGLRLIYYSQIVNDFQKGDIAEGYSVSREKKESFPLTVTSAQKNPTAFYLCASSTPAGVYTDTQYFGPGTRLTVL.

V usage is TRBV28 and J usage is TRBJ2-1; TRBD1 matches 7 bases. The CDR3 is made up of 14 amino acids. V lost 2 bases, J lost 2 bases, and 0 bases stayed unmatched. Germline CDR1 MDHEN, CDR2 SYDVKM. CDR3 nucleotides: TGTGCCAGCAGTTTACAGGGGGCCTACAATGAGCAGTTCTTC. Translating gives CASSLQGAYNEQFF.

This clone showed up just a few times. Relative to the germline gene, one junction end is altered; a read error may explain this. V is TRBV7-9 and J is TRBJ2-2; D might be TRBD2 (5 bases). The CDR3 runs 18 residues. Germline loops: CDR1 SEHNR, CDR2 FQNEAQ (reference sequence). The DNA for the CDR3 is TGTTCCAGCAGCTTCCCCCGACGGGCGGGTTTAAACACCGGGGAGCTGTTTTTT. It encodes CSSSFPRRAGLNTGELFF. The full variable domain, rest sourced from reference TRBV7-9 and TRBJ2-2, is DTGVSQNPRHKITKRGQNVTFRCDPISEHNRLYWYRQTLGQGPEFLTYFQNEAQLEKSRLLSDRFSAERPKGSFSTLEIQRTEQGDSAMYLCSSSFPRRAGLNTGELFFGEGSRLTVL.

The gene calls are TRBV13 and TRBJ1-1; D might be TRBD1 (6 bases). Trimming pared 2 bases from V and 2 bases from J, leaving 9 bases between. The CDR3 is 14 residues long. Germline loops: CDR1 PRHDT, CDR2 FYEKMQ (reference sequence). The CDR3 loop is CASSLQTGNTEAFF. CDR3 in DNA: TGTGCCAGCAGCTTACAGACAGGAAACACTGAAGCTTTCTTT.

The chain joins TRBV7-2 to TRBJ2-7; 7 positions match TRBD2. Germline lookup yields CDR1 SGHTA and CDR2 FQGNSA. Trimming removed 5 bases from V and 4 bases from J; junction bases left unmatched: 5. The CDR3 runs to 13 residues. In DNA form, the CDR3 reads TGTGCCAGCAGCCCGGGACTACCTTACGAGCAGTACTTC. The encoded protein is CASSPGLPYEQYF.

The rearrangement uses TRBV29-1 and TRBJ1-5; 9 bases map to TRBD1. V was clipped by 7 bases and J by 5 bases; unmatched bases: 12. Germline CDR1 and CDR2: SQVTM and ANQGSEA. CDR3 length: 15 amino acids. The CDR3: CSATGGALGDQPQHF. CDR3 coding DNA: TGCAGCGCTACAGGGGGCGCCTTGGGCGATCAGCCCCAGCATTTT. The full variable domain, rest sourced from reference TRBV29-1 and TRBJ1-5, is SAVISQKPSRDICQRGTSLTIQCQVDSQVTMMFWYRQQPGQSLTLIATANQGSEATYESGFVIDKFPISRPNLTFSTLTVSNMSPEDSSIYLCSATGGALGDQPQHFGDGTRLSIL.

The chain links TRBV7-3 to TRBJ2-7; TRBD2 is a possible D gene (5 bases). V was pared by 5 bases and J by 6 bases, with 8 bases between. This CDR3 region has 11 residues. Germline assignment: CDR1 SGHTA and CDR2 FQGTGA. CDR3 sequence reads: CASSPRGEQYF. The CDR3 coding sequence is TGTGCCAGCAGCCCACGGGGCGAGCAGTACTTC.

The V gene is TRBV9, the J gene TRBJ2-7, with D maybe TRBD1 (6 bases). This CDR3 comprises 13 residues. Germline lookup yields CDR1 SGDLS and CDR2 YYNGEE. Trimming pared 3 bases from V and 7 bases from J, leaving 14 bases between. The CDR3 region is CASSATTQGEQYF. The CDR3 DNA follows: TGTGCCAGCAGCGCTACAACCCAGGGGGAGCAGTACTTC.

The chain couples TRBV18 to TRBJ2-5; D is perhaps TRBD2 (6 bases). V dropped 5 bases and J dropped 1 base, with 8 bases sitting between them. Germline CDR1 reads KGHSH; CDR2 reads LQKENI. The CDR3 consists of 13 residues. CDR3 region: CASSVGSQETQYF. Here the CDR3 DNA reads TGTGCCAGCTCAGTCGGGAGCCAAGAGACCCAGTACTTC. The full variable domain, its missing parts supplied by reference TRBV18 and TRBJ2-5, is NAGVMQNPRHLVRRRGQEARLRCSPMKGHSHVYWYRQLPEEGLKFMVYLQKENIIDESGMPKERFSAEFPKEGPSILRIQQVVRGDSAAYFCASSVGSQETQYFGPGTRLLVL.

The DNA of the CDR3 is TGCGCCAGCAACCGGGGGACCTTGGACACTGAAGCTTTCTTT. Its translation is CASNRGTLDTEAFF. The chain uses TRBV5-1 and TRBJ1-1, with D perhaps TRBD1 (5 bases). CDR3 length: 14 amino acids. V was cut by 6 bases and J by 3 bases, with 15 bases left in between. Germline V gene sequence: CDR1 SGHRS, CDR2 YFSETQ.

V and J are TRBV5-6 and TRBJ2-1; no clear D gene. The CDR3 extends over 12 amino acids. The V end lost 0 bases, the J end lost 8 bases, and 6 bases lay between the germline ends. Germline CDR1 and CDR2: SGHDT and YYEEEE. Written as DNA, the CDR3 is TGTGCCAGCAGCTTGGGACTCTATGAGCAGTTCTTC. Translation gives CASSLGLYEQFF.

J is TRBJ2-5 and V is TRBV7-8, with TRBD2 identical over 8 bases. The V segment lost 5 bases and the J segment 4 bases; nucleotides outside the gene matches: 12. The CDR3 covers 16 residues. Germline lookup yields CDR1 SGHVS and CDR2 FQNEAQ. CDR3 region: CASSQGLAGPGETQYF. The DNA for the CDR3 is TGTGCCAGCAGCCAGGGTCTAGCGGGCCCTGGAGAGACCCAGTACTTC.